This TCR beta chain was sequenced for a study of control samples from healthy donors and cancer patients. Here immunoSEQ multiplex PCR was the method, and the copy in TCRdb shows in-frame clones only, minus some. The sample lists over 150,000 clones, roughly 94% occurring once. The sample comprised blood. The sequence was obtained from a woman under 30 in good health.

CDR3 in amino acids: CASSASGPTNYGYTF. DNA for the CDR3: TGTGCCAGCAGTGCCTCAGGACCTACTAACTATGGCTACACCTTC. This rearrangement joins TRBV2 to TRBJ1-2; D is uncertain. The CDR3 is made up of 15 amino acids. The germline gives CDR1 SNHLY, CDR2 FYNNEI. V lost 4 bases and J 0 bases, leaving 12 bases between the germline ends.